The rows below give T cell receptor beta chains drawn from one sample of a study of T cell repertoires in cytomegalovirus infection. These receptors' antigens are unknown. TCRdb reanalysed the reads using MiXCR and keeps one entry per CDR3 protein. The repertoire includes 60,000 to 75,000 distinct CDR3 sequences, about 30% of them detected once, and 59% sits in the top ten. Here the sequenced sample was CD8+ T cells from cultured PBMCs, taken from culture after CMV antigen stimulation. The receptors come from a human donor in good health (CMV status not recorded). Some clones in this sample may be carry-over from other donors' samples. CDR3s include the opening cysteine and the closing phenylalanine or tryptophan. D genes are given only for firm matches. The size entry is marked missing in some rows and otherwise reads once, few, many or a size class.

v_call: TRBV3-1
clone_size: -
d_call: -
j_call: TRBJ1-5
cdr3_aa: CASSQAHAGRYSNQPQHF
cdr3_nt: TGTGCCAGCAGCCAAGCACATGCAGGGCGTTATAGCAATCAGCCCCAGCATTTT

v_call: TRBV19
clone_size: once
d_call: -
j_call: TRBJ1-2
cdr3_aa: CASSKGAVSGYTF
cdr3_nt: TGTGCCAGTAGTAAGGGAGCTGTCTCTGGCTACACCTTC

v_call: TRBV19
clone_size: -
d_call: -
j_call: TRBJ2-3
cdr3_aa: CASSPRGATDTQYF
cdr3_nt: TGTGCCAGTAGTCCCCGGGGGGCCACAGATACGCAGTATTTT

v_call: TRBV10-3
clone_size: many
d_call: -
j_call: TRBJ1-5
cdr3_aa: CAISDIGSSSNQPQHF
cdr3_nt: TGTGCCATCAGTGACATAGGTAGTTCTAGCAATCAGCCCCAGCATTTT

v_call: TRBV4-3
clone_size: -
d_call: -
j_call: TRBJ2-3
cdr3_aa: CASSQDRGPGTTDTQYF
cdr3_nt: TGCGCCAGCAGCCAAGATCGGGGTCCAGGGACAACAGATACGCAGTATTTT

v_call: TRBV7-3
clone_size: few
d_call: TRBD2
j_call: TRBJ2-3
cdr3_aa: CASSTSGISTDTQYF
cdr3_nt: TGTGCCAGCAGCACCAGCGGGATAAGCACAGATACGCAGTATTTT

v_call: TRBV5-6
clone_size: -
d_call: -
j_call: TRBJ1-1
cdr3_aa: CASSSDPSTEAFF
cdr3_nt: TGTGCCAGCAGCTCCGACCCGAGCACTGAAGCTTTCTTT

v_call: TRBV12-3/TRBV12-4
clone_size: -
d_call: -
j_call: TRBJ2-1
cdr3_aa: CASSFTGMQFF
cdr3_nt: TGTGCCAGCAGTTTTACGGGGATGCAGTTCTTC

v_call: TRBV4-2
clone_size: many
d_call: TRBD2
j_call: TRBJ2-1
cdr3_aa: CASSQGKRGGRDEQFF
cdr3_nt: TGTGCCAGCAGCCAAGGGAAGCGGGGGGGCCGGGATGAGCAGTTCTTC

v_call: TRBV12-3/TRBV12-4
clone_size: -
d_call: TRBD1
j_call: TRBJ1-6
cdr3_aa: CASSLAPPTGYPPLHF
cdr3_nt: TGTGCCAGCAGTTTAGCGCCTCCGACAGGGTACCCACCCCTCCACTTT

v_call: TRBV6-5
clone_size: -
d_call: -
j_call: TRBJ2-1
cdr3_aa: CASSYVDEQFF
cdr3_nt: TGTGCCAGCAGTTACGTGGATGAGCAGTTCTTC

v_call: TRBV4-2
clone_size: -
d_call: -
j_call: TRBJ2-7
cdr3_aa: CASSQSSAGTRESHEQYF
cdr3_nt: TGTGCCAGCAGCCAGTCCTCCGCCGGGACCCGGGAGTCCCACGAGCAGTACTTC

v_call: TRBV27
clone_size: few
d_call: TRBD1
j_call: TRBJ1-1
cdr3_aa: CASSQRQGSTEAFF
cdr3_nt: TGTGCCAGCAGTCAAAGACAGGGGAGCACTGAAGCTTTCTTT

v_call: TRBV12-3/TRBV12-4
clone_size: -
d_call: -
j_call: TRBJ2-5
cdr3_aa: CASSLGGAPGGETQYF
cdr3_nt: TGTGCCAGCAGTTTAGGTGGGGCGCCCGGAGGGGAGACCCAGTACTTC

v_call: TRBV7-8
clone_size: -
d_call: TRBD2
j_call: TRBJ2-7
cdr3_aa: CASGTSGRGRQYF
cdr3_nt: TGTGCCAGCGGGACTAGCGGGAGAGGGCGGCAGTACTTC

v_call: TRBV15
clone_size: few
d_call: -
j_call: TRBJ1-3
cdr3_aa: CATTGEGNTIYF
cdr3_nt: TGTGCCACCACAGGGGAAGGAAACACCATATATTTT